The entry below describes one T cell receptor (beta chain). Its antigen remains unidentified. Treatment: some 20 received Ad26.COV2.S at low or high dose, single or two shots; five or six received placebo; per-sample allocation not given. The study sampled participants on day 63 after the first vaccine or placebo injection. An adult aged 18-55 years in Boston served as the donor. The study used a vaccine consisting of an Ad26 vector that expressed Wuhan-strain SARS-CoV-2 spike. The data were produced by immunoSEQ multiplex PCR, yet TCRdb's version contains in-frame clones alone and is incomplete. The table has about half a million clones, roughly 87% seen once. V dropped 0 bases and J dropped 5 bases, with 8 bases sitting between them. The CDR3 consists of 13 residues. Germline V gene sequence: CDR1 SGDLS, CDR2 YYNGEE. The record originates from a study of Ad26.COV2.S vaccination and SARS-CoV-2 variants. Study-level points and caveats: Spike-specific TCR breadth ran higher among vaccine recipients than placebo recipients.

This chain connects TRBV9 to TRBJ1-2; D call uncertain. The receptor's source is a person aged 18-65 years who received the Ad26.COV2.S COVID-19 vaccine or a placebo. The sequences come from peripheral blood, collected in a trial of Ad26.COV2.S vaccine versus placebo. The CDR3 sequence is CASSVGAAYGYTF. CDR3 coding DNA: TGTGCCAGCAGCGTAGGGGCAGCTTATGGCTACACCTTC. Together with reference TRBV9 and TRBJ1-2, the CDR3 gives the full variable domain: DSGVTQTPKHLITATGQRVTLRCSPRSGDLSVYWYQQSLDQGLQFLIQYYNGEERAKGNILERFSAQQFPDLHSELNLSSLELGDSALYFCASSVGAAYGYTFGSGTRLTVV.